This T cell receptor beta chain was obtained from a study of patients and donors after allogeneic stem cell transplantation. The CDR3 extends over 18 amino acids. CDR1 is PRHDT, CDR2 FYEKMQ, per germline (reference sequence). V lost 0 bases and J lost 2, with 18 bases in between. From the RT-PCR reads, TCRdb called clonotypes with MiXCR, one entry per CDR3 protein. The sample shows 400,000 to 450,000 distinct CDR3 sequences, 16% of them seen only once. The material sequenced was blood, either unsorted or a sorted T cell fraction (not recorded which). This receptor was identified in a human donor who was either an allogeneic HSCT recipient or a stem cell or donor lymphocyte infusion donor (not recorded which). It is not recorded whose cells these are; they may come from a transplant donor. V is TRBV13 and J is TRBJ2-3; D may be TRBD2 (6 bases). The DNA for the CDR3 is TGTGCCAGCAGCTTAGGACGGATAGCGGACGAGACCACAGATACGCAGTATTTT. Translation: CASSLGRIADETTDTQYF. Complete variable domain (other parts from reference TRBV13 and TRBJ2-3): AAGVIQSPRHLIKEKRETATLKCYPIPRHDTVYWYQQGPGQDPQFLISFYEKMQSDKGSIPDRFSAQQFSDYHSELNMSSLELGDSALYFCASSLGRIADETTDTQYFGPGTRLTVL.